The T cell receptor beta chain under discussion was sequenced for a study of OX40 agonist ivuxolimab in advanced cancers. With regard to the full study: The costimulatory receptor OX40 (CD134) was targeted by ivuxolimab, a fully human IgG2 agonistic monoclonal antibody. In the dose-escalation cohort, 65% to 90% of patients were male, and the mean age was approximately 55 years, with a range of 23 to 79. Patients were allowed to have had prior anti-PD-1, anti-PD-L1 or anti-CTLA-4 therapy, and 40% of the dose-escalation patients had previously received checkpoint inhibitors. Peripheral TCRbeta sequencing was intended to test whether TCR sequence diversity was altered and clonal T-cell expansion was caused by ivuxolimab. Of the approximately 50 dose-escalation patients, hepatocellular carcinoma was present in approximately 20, melanoma in about 15, renal cell carcinoma in 9 and head and neck cancer in 9. Three dose-escalation patients achieved partial responses, one with hepatocellular carcinoma and two with cutaneous melanoma. The paper describes the monotherapy dose-escalation part (N ≈ 51 patients) of the phase I trial of ivuxolimab. Intravenous ivuxolimab was administered to patients every 2 weeks at six dose levels: 0.01, 0.1, 0.3, 1.5, 3 and 10 mg/kg.

The trial excluded patients who had a history of autoimmune disease or were on systemic immunosuppression. Peripheral blood for TCR sequencing was collected from all dose cohorts at baseline, on cycle 4 day 1, and on cycle 7 day 1. Samples came from an open-label, multicenter, first-in-human phase I dose-escalation trial of ivuxolimab. Adults with locally advanced or metastatic melanoma, renal cell, hepatocellular, or head and neck squamous cell carcinoma were enrolled in the trial. Before TCR sequencing, CD4+ T cells and CD8+ T cells from peripheral blood were sorted into separate populations. Results the study describes overall, beyond this receptor: At doses of 0.1 to 3.0 mg/kg, clonal expansion of both CD4+ and CD8+ blood T cells was observed from baseline to week 6. Low levels of normalized T-cell clonal expansion were also shown by some nonresponding patients. In partial responders in the 0.1-3.0 mg/kg groups, normalized peripheral clonal expansion was found to be among the lowest, especially among CD8+ T cells. The antigen specificity of the clonally expanded peripheral T cells was not determined. After ivuxolimab, more expanded clones were found on average in CD8+ T cells than in CD4+ T cells.

Remarks on this clone: There is no known antigen for this receptor. The sample holds no much larger clone one base away, and base qualities are not on file.

For sequencing of the TCRbeta CDR3 region, genomic DNA was extracted from the sorted cells. The immunoSEQ Assay was used for sequencing of TCRbeta CDR3 regions. Here the immuneACCESS table is served through TCRdb, limited to in-frame sequences with V and J called. Missing clones are a known gap in these copies; in checked studies unresolved V genes cover under half, and the rest lacks a known reason. The sample profile shows tens of thousands of clones; 70% to 90% of them were found once. Clones ranked in the top ten supply over 9.5% of the sample. Cut back by 4 bases and 5 bases, the V and J ends lie 8 bases apart. The cysteine opens and the phenylalanine closes a CDR3 of 12 amino acids. This entry keeps only the CDR3 DNA: 36 bases, framed from base 1. CDR1 and CDR2, per the germline V gene, are MNHEY and SVGAGI.

The clonotype was recovered from an adult with an advanced solid tumor such as melanoma, head and neck, liver or kidney cancer. The sequence is built from TRBV6-5 and TRBJ2-5; matching of 6 bases hints at TRBD1 as the D gene. The material was CD4+ or CD8+ T cells sorted from blood, obtained in a trial of the OX40 agonist ivuxolimab. In nucleotide form, the sequence is TGTGCCAGCAGTTCCCAGGGGGAGACCCAGTACTTC. It translates to CASSSQGETQYF.